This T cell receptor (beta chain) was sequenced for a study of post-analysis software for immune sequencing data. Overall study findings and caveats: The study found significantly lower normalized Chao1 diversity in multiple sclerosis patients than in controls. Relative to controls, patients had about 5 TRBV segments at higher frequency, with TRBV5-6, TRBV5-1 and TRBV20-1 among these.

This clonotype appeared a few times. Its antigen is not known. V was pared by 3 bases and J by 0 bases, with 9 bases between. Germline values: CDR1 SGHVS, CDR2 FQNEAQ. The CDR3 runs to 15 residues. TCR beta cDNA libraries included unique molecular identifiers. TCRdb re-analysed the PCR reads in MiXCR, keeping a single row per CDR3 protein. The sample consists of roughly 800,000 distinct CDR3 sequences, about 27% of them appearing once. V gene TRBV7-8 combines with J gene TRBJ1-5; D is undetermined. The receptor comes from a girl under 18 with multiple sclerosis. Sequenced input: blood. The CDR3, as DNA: TGTGCCAGCAGCTTCAAACAGTTTAGCAATCAGCCCCAGCATTTT. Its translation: CASSFKQFSNQPQHF.